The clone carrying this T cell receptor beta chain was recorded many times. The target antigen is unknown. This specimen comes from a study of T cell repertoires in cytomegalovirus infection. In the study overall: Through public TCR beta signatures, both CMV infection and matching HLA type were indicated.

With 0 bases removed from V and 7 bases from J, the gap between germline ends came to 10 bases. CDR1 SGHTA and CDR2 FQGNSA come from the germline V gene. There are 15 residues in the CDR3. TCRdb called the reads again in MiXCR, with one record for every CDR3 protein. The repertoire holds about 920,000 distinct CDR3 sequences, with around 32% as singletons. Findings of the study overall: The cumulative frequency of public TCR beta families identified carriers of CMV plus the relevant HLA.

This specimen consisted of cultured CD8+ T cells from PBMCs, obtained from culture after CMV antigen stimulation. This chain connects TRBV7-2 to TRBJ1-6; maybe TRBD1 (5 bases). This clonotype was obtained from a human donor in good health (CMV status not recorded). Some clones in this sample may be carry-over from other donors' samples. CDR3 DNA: TGTGCCAGCAGCTTAGCCAGGGATCACAATTCACCCCTCCACTTT. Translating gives CASSLARDHNSPLHF.